The clone carrying this TCR beta chain was counted only a few times. Its antigen remains unknown. This sample was included in a study of blood T cells in healthy people across ages. At the level of the study: Per two T cells, about one barcoded beta molecule was captured through template switching.

A sample-barcoded 5' primer and a J-beta primer mix were used in a second PCR of roughly 7 to 11 cycles. TCRdb reprocessed the 5' RACE reads via MiXCR and lists one record per CDR3 protein. The sample gives 1.5 million to 2 million distinct CDR3 sequences, 28% of which show up once; about 8% is in the top ten. Whole-study results and caveats: The CMV status of each donor remained undetermined, and this could have confounded shifts in expanded clonotypes.

The TCR originated in a woman aged 25-40 years in good health. Sample: blood.

CDR3 nucleotides: TGTGCCAGCAAAGGGACAGTACCCTACAATGAGCAGTTCTTC. It is translated as CASKGTVPYNEQFF. V gene TRBV28 combines with J gene TRBJ2-1, with 7 bases identical to TRBD1. The CDR3 sequence is 14 residues long. CDR1 and CDR2 from the germline V gene are MDHEN and SYDVKM. V dropped 7 bases and J dropped 2; count of bases not matched to a gene: 5.